The 6 T cell receptor beta chains given below trace back to one sample, sequenced in a study of CD8+CD57+ T cells in acquired aplastic anemia. TCR beta VDJ and CDR3 were profiled, and genomic DNA was the template. TCRdb re-derived calls from the reads in MiXCR, one entry per CDR3 protein. The table lists about 170,000 distinct CDR3 sequences, roughly 47% of them singletons, with under 1.2% in the top ten. Input material: sorted CD4+, CD8+, or CD8+CD57+ T cells (not recorded which) from PBMCs. The receptors originated from a human donor in good health.

In its sample, this clonotype was seen many times. This chain links TRBV14 with TRBJ1-1; D unresolved. The V gene lost 5 bases and the J gene lost 11 bases, with 15 bases spanning the gap. The CDR3 totals 12 residues. Germline CDR1 is SGHDN and CDR2 is FVKESK. The CDR3 reads CASSEGRARAFF. The DNA of the CDR3 is TGTGCCAGCAGCGAAGGGAGGGCGAGGGCTTTCTTT.

On this clonotype: A much larger clone is a single base away; this may be a read error. This chain uses TRBV4-1 with TRBJ1-2; TRBD1 aligns across 8 bases. Unmatched junction bases numbered 7, after V lost 4 bases and J lost 3 bases. This CDR3 spans 15 amino acids. The V gene's germline CDR1 is MGHRA and CDR2 YSYEKL. This CDR3 is CASSLGTGGHYGYTF. In DNA, the CDR3 is TGCGCCAGCAGCCTCGGGACAGGAGGACACTATGGCTACACCTTC.

This clonotype was seen at least ten times. The chain employs TRBV12-3 or TRBV12-4 and TRBJ2-3; TRBD2 might be the D (5 bases). CDR3 size: 14 residues. V lost 6 bases and J 3 bases, leaving 13 bases between the germline ends. This CDR3 reads CASRLLGLTDTQYF. The CDR3 nucleotides are TGTGCCAGCAGGTTACTAGGCTTGACAGATACGCAGTATTTT.

This clonotype has a single count. Just one base apart from a much larger clone, this may be a read error. Written as DNA, the CDR3 is TGTGTCAGCACCGAGGGCCTCGGTCAGCCCCAGCATTTT. Amino acid sequence: CVSTEGLGQPQHF. The chain recombines TRBV6-1 with TRBJ1-5; no firm D call. This CDR3 region has 13 residues. Germline CDR1 reads MNHNS; CDR2 reads SASEGT.

This clonotype was detected ten times or more. The V gene is TRBV7-8, the J gene TRBJ2-2; a possible D gene is TRBD2 (5 bases). CDR1 SGHVS and CDR2 FQNEAQ come from the germline V gene. V shed 0 bases and J shed 7 bases, with 9 bases lying between them. This CDR3 is 14 amino acids long. Written as DNA, the CDR3 is TGTGCCAGCAGCTTAGCGGAGGTGCGCGGGGAGCTGTTTTTT. Translated: CASSLAEVRGELFF.

V gene TRBV7-2 combines with J gene TRBJ2-7; TRBD1 aligns across 7 bases. The CDR3 covers 14 residues. The germline V gene has CDR1 SGHTA and CDR2 FQGNSA. V lost 4 bases, J lost 1 base, and 4 bases stayed unmatched. The CDR3 sequence is CASSSDRASYEQYF. The CDR3 nucleotides read TGTGCCAGCAGCTCCGACAGGGCATCCTACGAGCAGTACTTC.